This T cell receptor (beta chain) is drawn from a study of shared clonotypes between healthy human individuals. Study observations and caveats: Larger estimated richness was generally seen in naive subsets than in memory subsets. Naive CD4 clonotypes overlapped across a few donors at roughly 5.1%.

Naive CD8 populations comprised CD45RO-negative cells positively selected for CCR7, excluding terminally differentiated effector memory CD45RA+ cells. None of the donors, who were healthy HIV-negative adults, had recently had acute infections or vaccinations. Only in-frame clones appear in the TCRdb table, and some are missing; sequencing was by immunoSEQ multiplex PCR. This table has about 2 million clones, approximately 94% appearing once. The CDR3 runs 12 residues. The germline V and J ends were trimmed by 4 bases and 4 bases, with 6 bases remaining between them. The germline V gene encodes CDR1 SGHDT and CDR2 YYEEEE. Concerning this clone: Its antigen remains unidentified.

This sequence originates from a man between 18 and 29 years old in good health. The rearrangement uses TRBV5-6 and TRBJ1-3; tentative D call: TRBD1 (6 bases). The sequencing sample was made of naive CD8+ T cells sorted from blood. In DNA, the CDR3 is TGTGCCAGCAGCGGACAGGGAAACACCATATATTTT. It is translated as CASSGQGNTIYF.